This T cell receptor (beta chain) was observed in a study of T cells in Graves' hyperthyroidism and ophthalmopathy. The CDR3 regions of TCR beta were amplified from RNA transcripts. The HTBI set primed first-round TCR CDR3 RT-PCR. TCRdb re-called the multiplex PCR reads through MiXCR, storing one row per CDR3 protein. The sample has about 400,000 distinct CDR3 sequences, 14% seen once. This clonotype was found a few times. One end of the junction does not line up with germline, which may come from a read error. The CDR3 has 13 residues. The germline CDR1 and CDR2 sequences are SGDLS and YYNGEE. This TCR derives from a woman in her twenties or thirties with Graves' ophthalmopathy. Sequences were obtained from blood. J is TRBJ2-3 and V is TRBV9, with D perhaps TRBD2 (5 bases). The CDR3 region has the DNA TGTGCCAGTAGCGTAGCAGAATGGGATACGCAGTATTTT. Protein: CASSVAEWDTQYF.